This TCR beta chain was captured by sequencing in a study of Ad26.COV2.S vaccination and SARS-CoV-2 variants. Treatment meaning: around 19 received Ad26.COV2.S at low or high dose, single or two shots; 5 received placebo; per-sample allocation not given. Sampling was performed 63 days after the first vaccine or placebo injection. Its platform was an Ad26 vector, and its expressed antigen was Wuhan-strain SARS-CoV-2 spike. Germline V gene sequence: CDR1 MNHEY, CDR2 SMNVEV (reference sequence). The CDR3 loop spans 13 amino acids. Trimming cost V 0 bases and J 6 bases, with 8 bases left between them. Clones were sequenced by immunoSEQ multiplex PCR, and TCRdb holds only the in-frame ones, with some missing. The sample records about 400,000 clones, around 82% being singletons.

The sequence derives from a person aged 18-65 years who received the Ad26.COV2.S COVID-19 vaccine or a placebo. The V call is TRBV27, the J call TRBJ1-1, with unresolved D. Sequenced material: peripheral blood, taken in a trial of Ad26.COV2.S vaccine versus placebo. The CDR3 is CASSLSHRAEAFF. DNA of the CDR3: TGTGCCAGCAGTTTATCCCACAGAGCTGAAGCTTTCTTT.